This TCR beta chain was retrieved from a study of radiotherapy plus CTLA-4 blockade in lung cancer. The overall study: Objective response rate was more than 15%; disease control rate, about 31%.

TCRdb's table, derived via immunoSEQ multiplex PCR, lists solely in-frame clones and lacks some. This sample has roughly 71,000 clones, with around 80% found just once. Turning to this clone: What it binds is not known.

Broader study findings: Early clonal dynamics of blood T cells, together with interferon-beta, were reported as the best response predictor.

Trimming left V 2 bases short and J 0 bases short, with 11 bases between. The germline gives CDR1 MNHEY, CDR2 SVGAGI. The CDR3 contains 16 residues. The rearrangement links TRBV6-5 to TRBJ1-3, with D unresolved. This TCR derives from a human donor with non-small cell lung cancer who had a complete response to radiotherapy plus ipilimumab. Material: peripheral blood, obtained from a patient treated with radiotherapy plus ipilimumab. The CDR3 sequence: CASSYAGPNSGNTIYF. In nucleotides, the CDR3 is TGTGCCAGCAGTTACGCTGGACCGAACTCTGGAAACACCATATATTTT.